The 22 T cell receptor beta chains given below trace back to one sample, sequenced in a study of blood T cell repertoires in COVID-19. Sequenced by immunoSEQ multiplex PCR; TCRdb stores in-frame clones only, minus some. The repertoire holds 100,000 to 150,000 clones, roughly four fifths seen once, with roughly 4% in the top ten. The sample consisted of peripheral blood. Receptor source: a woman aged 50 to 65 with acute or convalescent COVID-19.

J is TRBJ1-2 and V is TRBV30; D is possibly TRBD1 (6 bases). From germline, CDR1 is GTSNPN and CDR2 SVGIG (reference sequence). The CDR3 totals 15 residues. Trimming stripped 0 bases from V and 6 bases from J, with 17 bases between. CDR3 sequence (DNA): TGTGCCTGGAGTGTACGAGAACAGGGTGGAAATGGCTACACCTTC. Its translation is CAWSVREQGGNGYTF.

CDR3 in DNA: TGTGCCAGCAGCTCTCAAGATGGGGCAAATGAAAAACTGTTTTTT. Residues: CASSSQDGANEKLFF. V usage is TRBV9 and J usage is TRBJ1-4; possible D gene TRBD1, 5 bases. Per the germline V gene, CDR1 is SGDLS and CDR2 is YYNGEE. The CDR3 runs to 15 residues. Trimming took 4 bases from V and 5 from J, leaving 15 bases between them.

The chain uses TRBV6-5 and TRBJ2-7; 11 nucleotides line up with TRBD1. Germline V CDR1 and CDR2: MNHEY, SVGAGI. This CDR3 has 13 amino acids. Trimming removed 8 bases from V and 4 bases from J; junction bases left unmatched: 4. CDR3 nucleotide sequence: TGTGCCAGCCAGGGACAGGGGGAATACGAGCAGTACTTC. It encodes CASQGQGEYEQYF.

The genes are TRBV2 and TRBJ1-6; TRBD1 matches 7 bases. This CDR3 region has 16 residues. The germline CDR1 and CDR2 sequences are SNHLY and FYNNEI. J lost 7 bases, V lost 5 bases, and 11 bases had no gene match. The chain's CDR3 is CASSQSSGTVNSPLHF. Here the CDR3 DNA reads TGTGCCAGCAGTCAAAGTTCCGGGACAGTCAATTCACCCCTCCACTTT.

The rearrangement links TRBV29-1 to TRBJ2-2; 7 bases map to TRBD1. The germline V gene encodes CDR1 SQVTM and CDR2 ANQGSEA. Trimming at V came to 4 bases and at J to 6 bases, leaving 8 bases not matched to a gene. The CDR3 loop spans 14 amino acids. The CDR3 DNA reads TGCAGCGTTGGGAAAAGGGGGCTCGCCGGGGAGCTGTTTTTT. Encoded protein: CSVGKRGLAGELFF.

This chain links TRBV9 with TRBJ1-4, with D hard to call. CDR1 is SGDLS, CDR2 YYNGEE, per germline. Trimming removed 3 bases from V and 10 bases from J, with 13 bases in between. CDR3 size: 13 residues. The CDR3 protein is CASSDSGERKLFF. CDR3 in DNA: TGTGCCAGCAGCGATAGCGGGGAGAGAAAACTGTTTTTT.

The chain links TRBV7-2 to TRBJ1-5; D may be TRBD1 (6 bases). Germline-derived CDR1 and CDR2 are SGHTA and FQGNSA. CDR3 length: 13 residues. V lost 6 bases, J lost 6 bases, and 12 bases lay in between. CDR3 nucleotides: TGTGCCAGCAGTCTTACAGGGATTCAGCCCCAGCATTTT. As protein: CASSLTGIQPQHF.

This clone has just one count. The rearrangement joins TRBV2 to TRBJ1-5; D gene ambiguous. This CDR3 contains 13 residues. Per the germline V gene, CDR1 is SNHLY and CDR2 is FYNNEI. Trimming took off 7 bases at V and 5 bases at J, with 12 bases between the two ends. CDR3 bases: TGTGCCAGCACGGCGGGTGAGGATCAGCCCCAGCATTTT. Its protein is CASTAGEDQPQHF.

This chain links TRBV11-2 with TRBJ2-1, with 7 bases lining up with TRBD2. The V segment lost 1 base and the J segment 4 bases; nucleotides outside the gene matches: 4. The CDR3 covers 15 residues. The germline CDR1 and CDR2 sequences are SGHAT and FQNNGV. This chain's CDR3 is CASSLVRGGYNEQFF. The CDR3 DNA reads TGTGCCAGCAGCTTAGTTCGGGGAGGGTACAATGAGCAGTTCTTC.

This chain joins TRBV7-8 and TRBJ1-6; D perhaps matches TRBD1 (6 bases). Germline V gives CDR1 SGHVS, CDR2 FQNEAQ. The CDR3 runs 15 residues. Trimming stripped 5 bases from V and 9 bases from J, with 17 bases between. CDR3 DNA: TGTGCCAGCAGCCCATGGGACATAAGAAGTTCACCCCTCCACTTT. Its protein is CASSPWDIRSSPLHF.

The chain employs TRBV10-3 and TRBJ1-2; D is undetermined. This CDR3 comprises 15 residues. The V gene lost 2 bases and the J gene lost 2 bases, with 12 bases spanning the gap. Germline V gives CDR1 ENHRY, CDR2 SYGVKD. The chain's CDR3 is CAISEGVEGNYGYTF. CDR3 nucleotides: TGTGCCATCAGTGAGGGGGTCGAGGGAAACTATGGCTACACCTTC.

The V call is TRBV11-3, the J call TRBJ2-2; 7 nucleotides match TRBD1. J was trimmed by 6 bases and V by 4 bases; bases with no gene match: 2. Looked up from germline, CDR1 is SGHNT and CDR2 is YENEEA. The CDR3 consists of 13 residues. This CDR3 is CASSWDSAGELFF. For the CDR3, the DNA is TGTGCCAGCAGCTGGGACAGCGCCGGGGAGCTGTTTTTT. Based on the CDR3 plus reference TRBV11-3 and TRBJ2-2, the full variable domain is EAGVVQSPRYKIIEKKQPVAFWCNPISGHNTLYWYLQNLGQGPELLIRYENEEAVDDSQLPKDRFSAERLKGVDSTLKIQPAELGDSAVYLCASSWDSAGELFFGEGSRLTVL.

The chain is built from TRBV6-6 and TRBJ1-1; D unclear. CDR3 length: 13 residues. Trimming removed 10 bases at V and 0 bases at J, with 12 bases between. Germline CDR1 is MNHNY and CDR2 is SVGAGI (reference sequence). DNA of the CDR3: TGTGCCACCAAAAAACATATGAACACTGAAGCTTTCTTT. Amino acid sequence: CATKKHMNTEAFF.

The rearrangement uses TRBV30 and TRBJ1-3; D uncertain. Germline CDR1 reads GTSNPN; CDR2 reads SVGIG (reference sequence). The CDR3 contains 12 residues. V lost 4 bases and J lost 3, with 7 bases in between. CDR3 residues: CAWMGGGNTIYF. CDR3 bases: TGTGCCTGGATGGGAGGTGGAAACACCATATATTTT.

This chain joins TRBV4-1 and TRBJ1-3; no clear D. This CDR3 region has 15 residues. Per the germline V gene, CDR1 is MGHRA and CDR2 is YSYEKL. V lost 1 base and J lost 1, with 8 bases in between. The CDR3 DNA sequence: TGCGCCAGCAGCCAAGCTCAGGTTTCTGGAAACACCATATATTTT. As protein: CASSQAQVSGNTIYF.

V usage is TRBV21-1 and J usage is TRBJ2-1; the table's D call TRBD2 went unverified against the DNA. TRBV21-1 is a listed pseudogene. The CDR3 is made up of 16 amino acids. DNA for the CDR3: TGTGCCAGCAGTGCACTAGCATACAACTCCTACAATGAGCAGTTCTTC. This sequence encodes CASSALAYNSYNEQFF.

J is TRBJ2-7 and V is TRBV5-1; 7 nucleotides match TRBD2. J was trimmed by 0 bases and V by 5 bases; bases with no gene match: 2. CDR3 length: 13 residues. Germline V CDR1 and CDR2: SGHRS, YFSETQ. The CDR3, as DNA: TGCGCCAGCAGGGCTAGCGGCTCCTACGAGCAGTACTTC. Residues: CASRASGSYEQYF. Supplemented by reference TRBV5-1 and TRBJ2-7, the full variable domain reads KAGVTQTPRYLIKTRGQQVTLSCSPISGHRSVSWYQQTPGQGLQFLFEYFSETQRNKGNFPGRFSGRQFSNSRSEMNVSTLELGDSALYLCASRASGSYEQYFGPGTRLTVT.

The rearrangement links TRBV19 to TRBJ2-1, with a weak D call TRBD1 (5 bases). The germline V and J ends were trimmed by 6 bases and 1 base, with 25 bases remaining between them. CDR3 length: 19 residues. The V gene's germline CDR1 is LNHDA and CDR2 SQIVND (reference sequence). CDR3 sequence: CASSPVVGRAGLSYNEQFF. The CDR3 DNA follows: TGTGCCAGTAGCCCCGTTGTGGGGCGAGCCGGGCTTTCCTACAATGAGCAGTTCTTC.

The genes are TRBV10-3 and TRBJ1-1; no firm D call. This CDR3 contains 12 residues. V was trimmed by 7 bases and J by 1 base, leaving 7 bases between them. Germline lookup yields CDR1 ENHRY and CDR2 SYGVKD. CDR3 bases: TGTGCCATCAAAAGCACGAACACTGAAGCTTTCTTT. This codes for CAIKSTNTEAFF.

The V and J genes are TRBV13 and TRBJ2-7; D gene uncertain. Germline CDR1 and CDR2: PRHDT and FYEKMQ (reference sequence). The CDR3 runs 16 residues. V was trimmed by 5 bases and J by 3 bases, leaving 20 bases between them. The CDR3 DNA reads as TGTGCCAGCAGCCACGGAGAAGACTCCGGCTACTACGAGCAGTACTTC. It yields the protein CASSHGEDSGYYEQYF.

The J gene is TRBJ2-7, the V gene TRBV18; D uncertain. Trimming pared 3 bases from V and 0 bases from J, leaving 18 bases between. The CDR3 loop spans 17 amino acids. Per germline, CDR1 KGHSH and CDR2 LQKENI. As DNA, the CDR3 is TGTGCCAGCTCACCCCCTCGGGTAGGTCGGAGCTCCTACGAGCAGTACTTC. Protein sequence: CASSPPRVGRSSYEQYF. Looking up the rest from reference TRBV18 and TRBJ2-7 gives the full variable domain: NAGVMQNPRHLVRRRGQEARLRCSPMKGHSHVYWYRQLPEEGLKFMVYLQKENIIDESGMPKERFSAEFPKEGPSILRIQQVVRGDSAAYFCASSPPRVGRSSYEQYFGPGTRLTVT.

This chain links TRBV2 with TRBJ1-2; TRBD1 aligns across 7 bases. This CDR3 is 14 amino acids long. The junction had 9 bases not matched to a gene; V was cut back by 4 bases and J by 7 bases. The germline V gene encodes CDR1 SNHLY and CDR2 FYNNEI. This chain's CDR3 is CASSVVRGLGGYTF. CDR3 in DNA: TGTGCCAGCAGTGTGGTTAGGGGGCTAGGTGGCTACACCTTC.